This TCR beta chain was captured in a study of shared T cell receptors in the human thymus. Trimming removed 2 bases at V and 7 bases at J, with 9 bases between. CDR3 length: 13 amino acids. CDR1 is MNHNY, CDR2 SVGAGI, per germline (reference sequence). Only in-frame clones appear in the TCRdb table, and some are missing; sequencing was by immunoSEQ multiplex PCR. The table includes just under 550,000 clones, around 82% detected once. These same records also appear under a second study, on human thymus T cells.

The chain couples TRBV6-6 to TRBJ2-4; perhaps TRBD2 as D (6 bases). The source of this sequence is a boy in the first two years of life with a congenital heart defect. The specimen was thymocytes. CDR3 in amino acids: CASSYAGRNIQYF. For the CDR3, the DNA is TGTGCCAGCAGTTACGCGGGGAGGAACATTCAGTACTTC.